What follows is one T cell receptor beta chain and its context. Its antigen remains unknown. Germline V gene lookup returns CDR1 SGHRS and CDR2 YFSETQ. V was pared by 4 bases and J by 7 bases, with 6 bases of the junction left unmatched. The CDR3 sequence is 16 residues long. This sample is drawn from a study of cytomegalovirus exposure and HLA in healthy donors. Broader study findings: Sequences of the TCR beta chain were said to predict the HLA-A and HLA-B alleles of most subjects accurately. Follow-up analysis found HLA locus-dependent TCR association rates, highest for DRB1 and lowest for HLA-C. A later analysis found common viral pathogens apparently linked to several of the most significant clusters.

The PCR contained 60 Vbeta and 13 Jbeta primers. In the source study's methods: A later analysis counted around 74 million unique TCR beta chains, some 12 million shared. Sequenced by immunoSEQ multiplex PCR; TCRdb stores in-frame clones only, minus some. V and J calls and clone size are given by that table; D and trimming were obtained from the DNA. In total, the table holds tens of thousands of clones. This receptor was identified in a girl under 18 in good health and CMV-seropositive. Specimen: PBMCs. The chain employs TRBV5-1 and TRBJ2-1, with TRBD2 matching over 15 bases. The CDR3, as DNA: TGCGCCAGCAGCCGGGGACTAGCGGGGGGCCTAAATGAGCAGTTCTTC. Residues: CASSRGLAGGLNEQFF.